These 19 T cell receptor beta chains were sequenced from one sample in a study of control samples from healthy donors and cancer patients. The data were produced by immunoSEQ multiplex PCR, yet TCRdb's version contains in-frame clones alone and is incomplete. The sample holds roughly 200,000 clones. Material for sequencing was blood. All receptors derive from a woman in her thirties in good health.

V usage is TRBV9 and J usage is TRBJ1-4; TRBD1 matches at 8 bases. This CDR3 has 15 amino acids. Germline assignment: CDR1 SGDLS and CDR2 YYNGEE. The V segment lost 3 bases and the J segment 6 bases; nucleotides outside the gene matches: 7. Here the CDR3 reads CASSATQGAYEKLFF. CDR3 nucleotide sequence: TGTGCCAGCAGCGCCACTCAGGGGGCTTATGAAAAACTGTTTTTT.

This rearrangement joins TRBV28 to TRBJ1-5; no firm D call. Trimming took 9 bases from V and 0 from J, leaving 15 bases between them. CDR1 MDHEN and CDR2 SYDVKM come from the germline V gene. CDR3 length: 15 residues. The CDR3 region is CASARRRYSNQPQHF. In DNA, the CDR3 is TGTGCCAGTGCGCGGAGGAGGTATAGCAATCAGCCCCAGCATTTT.

The V call is TRBV5-1, the J call TRBJ1-1; possibly TRBD1 for D (6 bases). The CDR3 consists of 16 residues. V lost 4 bases, J lost 2 bases, and 18 bases lay in between. Germline V lookup: CDR1 SGHRS, CDR2 YFSETQ. The CDR3 reads CASSAARGAGNTEAFF. The CDR3 DNA is TGCGCCAGCAGCGCTGCGAGGGGGGCGGGAAACACTGAAGCTTTCTTT.

This chain connects TRBV19 to TRBJ2-3; 16 nucleotides align to TRBD2. J was trimmed by 4 bases and V by 9 bases; bases with no gene match: 10. Germline CDR1 is LNHDA and CDR2 is SQIVND (reference sequence). The CDR3 spans 17 residues. CDR3 in DNA: TGTGCCAGCCAGAAGGGACTAGCGGGGGGGCATGCAGATACGCAGTATTTT. This codes for CASQKGLAGGHADTQYF.

The chain couples TRBV30 to TRBJ1-3; possibly TRBD1 for D (6 bases). Germline V gives CDR1 GTSNPN, CDR2 SVGIG (reference sequence). This CDR3 region has 14 residues. V was cut by 2 bases and J by 4 bases, with 12 bases left in between. The CDR3 here is CAWSYGTKGNTIYF. CDR3 nucleotide sequence: TGTGCCTGGAGTTACGGGACAAAGGGAAACACCATATATTTT.

The rearrangement uses TRBV2 and TRBJ1-1; no reliable D call. The V and J ends lost 6 bases and 0 bases respectively, with 8 bases between them. This CDR3 has 13 amino acids. Germline V gene lookup returns CDR1 SNHLY and CDR2 FYNNEI. The DNA of the CDR3 is TGTGCCAGCAGGGCACGGTTGAACACTGAAGCTTTCTTT. Residues: CASRARLNTEAFF.

The rearrangement links TRBV27 to TRBJ2-5; D is possibly TRBD1 or TRBD2 (6 bases each). This CDR3 spans 17 amino acids. CDR1 is MNHEY and CDR2 is SMNVEV in the germline V gene (reference sequence). V dropped 4 bases and J dropped 5 bases, with 23 bases sitting between them. CDR3 nucleotides: TGTGCCAGCAGTTCCTGGCCTCAGGGGACTGCAAGTGAGACCCAGTACTTC. This translates into CASSSWPQGTASETQYF.

This sequence joins TRBV19 and TRBJ2-2, with a weak D call TRBD1 (5 bases). This CDR3 contains 14 residues. V was pared by 0 bases and J by 6 bases, with 8 bases between. Germline loops: CDR1 LNHDA, CDR2 SQIVND (reference sequence). CDR3 in DNA: TGTGCCAGTAGTATAGATCAGGGTCCCGGGGAGCTGTTTTTT. Its protein is CASSIDQGPGELFF.

This chain joins TRBV4-1 and TRBJ2-7, with TRBD1 matching 7 bases. The J segment lost 1 base and the V segment lost 8 bases, leaving 2 bases of the junction unmatched. The germline V gene has CDR1 MGHRA and CDR2 YSYEKL. There are 12 residues in the CDR3. The chain's CDR3 is CASGDSSYEQYF. As DNA, the CDR3 is TGCGCCAGCGGGGACAGTTCCTACGAGCAGTACTTC.

J is TRBJ2-3 and V is TRBV3-1 (or the pseudogene TRBV3-2); the D gene is possibly TRBD2 (5 bases). There are 13 residues in the CDR3. V lost 7 bases and J 1 base, leaving 9 bases between the germline ends. Germline V CDR1 and CDR2: LGHDT, YNNKEL (reference sequence). CDR3 in amino acids: CASTWRGTDTQYF. The CDR3 nucleotides are TGTGCCAGCACCTGGCGGGGCACAGATACGCAGTATTTT.

The chain recombines TRBV29-1 with TRBJ1-4, with 10 bases identical to TRBD1. CDR1 is SQVTM and CDR2 is ANQGSEA in the germline V gene. The V segment lost 7 bases and the J segment 6 bases; nucleotides outside the gene matches: 5. CDR3 length equals 13 residues. CDR3 bases: TGCAGCGCTGCCGGGACAGGGGATGAAAAACTGTTTTTT. This codes for CSAAGTGDEKLFF.

V gene TRBV15 combines with J gene TRBJ1-6, with TRBD1 matching 9 bases. CDR3 length equals 16 residues. The germline CDR1 and CDR2 sequences are LNHNV and YYDKDF (reference sequence). V gave up 0 bases and J gave up 11 bases; unmatched junction bases: 8. CDR3 loop: CATSRDSGTGNPPLHF. CDR3 sequence (DNA): TGTGCCACCAGCAGAGATAGCGGGACAGGGAACCCACCCCTCCACTTT. Full variable domain (missing parts from reference TRBV15 and TRBJ1-6): DAMVIQNPRYQVTQFGKPVTLSCSQTLNHNVMYWYQQKSSQAPKLLFHYYDKDFNNEADTPDNFQSRRPNTSFCFLDIRSPGLGDTAMYLCATSRDSGTGNPPLHFGNGTRLTVT.

V usage is TRBV6-5 and J usage is TRBJ2-7; D is perhaps TRBD1 (6 bases). Deletions cut 5 bases from V and 0 bases from J, with 11 bases between. Germline CDR1 and CDR2: MNHEY and SVGAGI. The CDR3 contains 14 residues. CDR3 nucleotides: TGTGCCAGCAGTCTAGACAGGTCCTCCTACGAGCAGTACTTC. Translated, it gives CASSLDRSSYEQYF.

The chain combines TRBV3-1 (or the pseudogene TRBV3-2) with TRBJ2-4; 7 bases fit TRBD1. This CDR3 contains 21 residues. Germline assignment: CDR1 LGHDT and CDR2 YNNKEL (reference sequence). The trim removed 0 bases at V and 0 bases at J, leaving 17 bases unmatched. CDR3 sequence reads: CASSQDYFGGQLASAKNIQYF. CDR3 bases: TGTGCCAGCAGCCAAGATTACTTTGGGGGACAGTTAGCTTCAGCCAAAAACATTCAGTACTTC.

With respect to this clone: This specimen includes other DNA sequences encoding the same CDR3. The chain carries TRBV6-1 and TRBJ2-3; TRBD1 might be the D (6 bases). Looked up from germline, CDR1 is MNHNS and CDR2 is SASEGT. The CDR3 runs 14 residues. The V end lost 1 base, the J end lost 3 bases, and 8 bases lay between the germline ends. CDR3 nucleotide sequence: TGTGCCAGCAGTGAAGTCCAGGGGACAGATACGCAGTATTTT. It translates to CASSEVQGTDTQYF.

The chain joins TRBV27 to TRBJ1-4; tentative D call: TRBD1 (5 bases). In germline, CDR1 is MNHEY, CDR2 SMNVEV (reference sequence). The V and J ends lost 5 bases and 4 bases respectively, with 11 bases between them. This CDR3 region has 14 residues. The CDR3 here is CASSPHRSNEKLFF. The DNA of the CDR3 is TGTGCCAGCAGTCCCCACAGGAGTAATGAAAAACTGTTTTTT.

The chain has TRBV21-1 and TRBJ1-4; the table calls TRBD1, which could not be checked here. TRBV21-1 counts as a pseudogene. The CDR3 is made up of 13 amino acids. CDR3 in amino acids: CAGATGTNEKLFF. The CDR3 DNA reads TGTGCCGGCGCCACAGGGACTAATGAAAAACTGTTTTTT.

The CDR3 reads CASREWSTDTQYF. In DNA form, the CDR3 reads TGTGCCAGTAGGGAGTGGAGCACAGATACGCAGTATTTT. The rearrangement links TRBV19 to TRBJ2-3; no clear D. CDR3 size: 13 residues. Between the trimmed V and J ends, which lost 6 bases and 0 bases, there was a span of 7 bases. Germline V gene sequence: CDR1 LNHDA, CDR2 SQIVND (reference sequence).

The V and J genes are TRBV29-1 and TRBJ2-1; the match to TRBD2 covers 11 bases. V lost 4 bases to trimming and J lost 5 bases; unmatched junction nucleotides: 7. Germline V gene data show CDR1 as SQVTM and CDR2 as ANQGSEA. The CDR3 runs to 15 residues. CDR3 nucleotides: TGCAGCGTTGCAAGACTAGCGGGGAGAAACAATGAGCAGTTCTTC. It yields the protein CSVARLAGRNNEQFF.